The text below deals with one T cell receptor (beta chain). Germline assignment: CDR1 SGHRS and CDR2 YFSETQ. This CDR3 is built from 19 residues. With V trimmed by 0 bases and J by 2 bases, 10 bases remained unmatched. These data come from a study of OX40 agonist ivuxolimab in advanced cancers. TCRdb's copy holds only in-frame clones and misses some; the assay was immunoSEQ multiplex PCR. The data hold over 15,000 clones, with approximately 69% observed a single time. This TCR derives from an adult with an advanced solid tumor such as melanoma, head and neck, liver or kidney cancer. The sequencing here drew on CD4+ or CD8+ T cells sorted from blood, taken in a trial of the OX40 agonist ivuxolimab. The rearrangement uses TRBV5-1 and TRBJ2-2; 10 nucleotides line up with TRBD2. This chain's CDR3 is CASSLGLAGIGDNTGELFF. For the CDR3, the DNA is TGCGCCAGCAGCTTGGGACTAGCGGGCATAGGGGATAACACCGGGGAGCTGTTTTTT.